This T cell receptor beta chain was recovered during a study of T cell changes during pregnancy in multiple sclerosis. Sequencing was performed with immunoSEQ multiplex PCR; in TCRdb, only in-frame clones are kept and a portion is missing. The sample yields about 50,000 clones, around 90% seen once. The TCR comes from a female donor in good health, enrolled as a control in a pregnancy study. The source material was CD4+ T cells from peripheral blood mononuclear cells, sampled after pregnancy.

CDR3 coding DNA: TGCGCCAGCAGTGACCCCGGGACAGCCCACCCCTACGAGCAGTACTTC. Translated, it gives CASSDPGTAHPYEQYF. This chain links TRBV10-1 with TRBJ2-7; 7 bases fit TRBD1. Germline loops: CDR1 WNHNN, CDR2 SYGVQD (reference sequence). Trimming took 3 bases from V and 2 from J; bases not matched to a gene: 10. The CDR3 consists of 16 residues.